The source of this T cell receptor (beta chain) is a study of T-cell reconstitution after alpha-beta-depleted transplantation in children. Germline V gene data show CDR1 as KGHSH and CDR2 as LQKENI. The CDR3 is 15 amino acids. Unique molecular identifiers tagged the TCRbeta library. Each CDR3 protein is one row after TCRdb ran MiXCR on the PCR reads. The table lists 350,000 to 450,000 distinct CDR3 sequences, less than 15% of them singletons. A few counts support this clonotype. One end of the junction varies from germline; a read error may be responsible. Sample: PBMCs, taken from the stem cell graft. V is TRBV18 and J is TRBJ1-1; perhaps TRBD1 as D (5 bases). The clonotype originates from a human donor who donated a stem cell graft to a child with Fanconi anemia. The CDR3 sequence: CASSPVGDMNTETFF. In nucleotides, the CDR3 is TGTGCCAGCTCACCAGTGGGGGATATGAACACTGAAACTTTCTTT.